The source of this T cell receptor beta chain is a study of T cell responses to AZD1222 COVID-19 vaccine. Study-wide background: Some second doses came at about 4 weeks and others at about 12 weeks; these were pooled. General study results and limits: Spike-specific TCR repertoires showed rising breadth and depth after two AZD1222 doses.

Here immunoSEQ multiplex PCR was the method, and the copy in TCRdb shows in-frame clones only, minus some. The sample lists 95,000 to 150,000 clones, roughly 86% seen once, with about 4.1% in the top ten. V was pared by 1 base and J by 6 bases, with 7 bases of the junction left unmatched. CDR3 length equals 15 residues. The germline V gene encodes CDR1 KGHSH and CDR2 LQKENI. To note about this clone: The antigen is undetermined.

The rearrangement uses TRBV18 and TRBJ1-2, with 8 bases identical to TRBD1. The sequence came from an adult in good health. The sample in question was peripheral blood, obtained on day 0 of AZD1222 vaccination. The CDR3 protein is CASSPQVQGAHGYTF. The CDR3 nucleotides read TGTGCCAGCTCACCACAGGTCCAGGGGGCCCATGGCTACACCTTC.